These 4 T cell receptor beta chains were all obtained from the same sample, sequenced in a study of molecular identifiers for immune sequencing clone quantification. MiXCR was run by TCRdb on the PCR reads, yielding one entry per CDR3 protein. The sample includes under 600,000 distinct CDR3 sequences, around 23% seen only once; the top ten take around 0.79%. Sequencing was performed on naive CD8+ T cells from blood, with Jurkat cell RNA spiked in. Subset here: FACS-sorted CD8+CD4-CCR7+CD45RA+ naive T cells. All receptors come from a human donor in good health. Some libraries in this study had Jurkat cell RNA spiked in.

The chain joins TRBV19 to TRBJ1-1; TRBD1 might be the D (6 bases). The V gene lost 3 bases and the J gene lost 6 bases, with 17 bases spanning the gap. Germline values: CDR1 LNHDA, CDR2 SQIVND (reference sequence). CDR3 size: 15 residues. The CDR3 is CASSMVGGGSSEAFF. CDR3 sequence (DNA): TGTGCCAGTAGTATGGTCGGGGGCGGGAGCTCTGAAGCTTTCTTT.

CDR3 DNA sequence: TGTGCCAGTAGTACATATATGGCAGCAGGGGACGAGCAGTACTTC. Protein product: CASSTYMAAGDEQYF. The chain joins TRBV19 to TRBJ2-7, with D perhaps TRBD1 (6 bases). There are 15 residues in the CDR3. Germline CDR1 and CDR2: LNHDA and SQIVND (reference sequence). Trimming removed 4 bases from V and 5 bases from J, with 18 bases in between.

CDR3 sequence: CASSQDPPGQGWREQYF. The CDR3 region has the DNA TGCGCCAGCAGCCAAGATCCGCCTGGACAGGGCTGGCGTGAGCAGTACTTC. The chain combines TRBV4-1 with TRBJ2-7; TRBD1 agrees at 8 bases. V lost 0 bases and J lost 7; bases outside the gene matches: 14. This CDR3 spans 17 amino acids. Germline V gene lookup returns CDR1 MGHRA and CDR2 YSYEKL.

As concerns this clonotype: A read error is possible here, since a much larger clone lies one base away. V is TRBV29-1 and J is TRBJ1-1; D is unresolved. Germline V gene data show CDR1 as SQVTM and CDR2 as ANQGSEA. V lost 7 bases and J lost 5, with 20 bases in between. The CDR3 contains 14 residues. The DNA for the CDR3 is TGCAGCGCCAGAACGGCCAGCACTGGGACTGAAGCTTTCTTT. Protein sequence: CSARTASTGTEAFF. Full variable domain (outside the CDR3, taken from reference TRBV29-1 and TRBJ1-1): SAVISQKPSRDICQRGTSLTIQCQVDSQVTMMFWYRQQPGQSLTLIATANQGSEATYESGFVIDKFPISRPNLTFSTLTVSNMSPEDSSIYLCSARTASTGTEAFFGQGTRLTVV.